The 27 T cell receptor beta chains in this list originate from one sample, sequenced in a study of blood T cells in healthy people across ages. Using a J-beta primer mix together with a sample-barcoded 5' primer, a second PCR was run for roughly 7 to 12 cycles. TCRdb independently ran MiXCR on the 5' RACE reads; one entry per CDR3 protein. The data hold fewer than 2,000,000 distinct CDR3 sequences, with around 42% observed a single time. The sample consisted of blood. The origin of the receptors is a human donor in good health.

The V call is TRBV10-3, the J call TRBJ2-3, with D tentatively TRBD1 (6 bases). V was shortened by 10 bases and J by 0 bases, with 11 bases between the two germline ends. The CDR3 consists of 13 residues. Germline values: CDR1 ENHRY, CDR2 SYGVKD. This CDR3 reads CATEQGSTDTQYF. Written as DNA, the CDR3 is TGTGCCACGGAACAGGGAAGCACAGATACGCAGTATTTT.

The chain is built from TRBV13 and TRBJ2-1; D not certain. Trimming shortened V by 4 bases and J by 0 bases, and 13 bases separated the two germline ends. Germline CDR1 is PRHDT and CDR2 is FYEKMQ (reference sequence). The CDR3 is made up of 16 amino acids. Here the CDR3 DNA reads TGTGCCAGCAGCTCCACGTTCTACAGCTCCTACAATGAGCAGTTCTTC. Amino acid sequence: CASSSTFYSSYNEQFF.

V gene TRBV29-1 combines with J gene TRBJ2-5, with D uncertain. V was shortened by 5 bases and J by 2 bases, with 6 bases between the two germline ends. Per germline, CDR1 SQVTM and CDR2 ANQGSEA. There are 11 residues in the CDR3. The CDR3 DNA reads as TGCAGCGTTCTGTTGCAAGAGACCCAGTACTTC. Translated: CSVLLQETQYF. Based on the CDR3 plus reference TRBV29-1 and TRBJ2-5, the full variable domain is SAVISQKPSRDICQRGTSLTIQCQVDSQVTMMFWYRQQPGQSLTLIATANQGSEATYESGFVIDKFPISRPNLTFSTLTVSNMSPEDSSIYLCSVLLQETQYFGPGTRLLVL.

The chain has TRBV6-2 or TRBV6-3 and TRBJ2-7; D gene unclear. The CDR3 is 14 residues long. The germline gives CDR1 MNHEY, CDR2 SVGEGT. Trimming stripped 2 bases from V and 6 bases from J, with 14 bases between. In DNA form, the CDR3 reads TGTGCCAGCAGTTACCCTGAGAGTTGGGGCGAGCAGTACGTC. Its translation is CASSYPESWGEQYV.

The chain recombines TRBV15 with TRBJ1-5; no clear D. CDR1 is LNHNV and CDR2 is YYDKDF in the germline V gene (reference sequence). CDR3 size: 15 residues. V lost 5 bases and J lost 1, with 12 bases in between. CDR3: CATSERPGSNQPQHF. CDR3 sequence (DNA): TGTGCCACCAGCGAGCGGCCCGGGAGCAATCAGCCCCAGCATTTT.

The gene calls are TRBV29-1 and TRBJ2-1, with a possible D match to TRBD2 (5 bases). The CDR3 has 16 residues. From germline, CDR1 is SQVTM and CDR2 ANQGSEA. V was pared by 0 bases and J by 0 bases, with 12 bases between. The CDR3 is CSVEDLTGISYNEQFF. CDR3 in DNA: TGCAGCGTTGAAGATCTTACGGGGATCTCCTACAATGAGCAGTTCTTC.

This clonotype was counted only a few times. The V and J genes are TRBV29-1 and TRBJ1-2; unclear D gene. The length of the CDR3 is 14 residues. V lost 4 bases and J 0 bases, leaving 12 bases between the germline ends. CDR1 and CDR2 from the germline V gene are SQVTM and ANQGSEA. CDR3 protein: CSVVTQDSNYGYTF. CDR3 coding DNA: TGCAGCGTTGTAACCCAGGACTCTAACTATGGCTACACCTTC.

The chain employs TRBV6-5 and TRBJ2-1; tentative D call: TRBD1 (6 bases). Trimming shortened V by 5 bases and J by 12 bases, and 26 bases separated the two germline ends. The CDR3 consists of 16 residues. CDR1 is MNHEY, CDR2 SVGAGI, per germline. The CDR3 sequence: CASSPIAQGPYAGQFF. The CDR3 region has the DNA TGTGCCAGCAGTCCGATAGCACAGGGCCCCTATGCCGGGCAGTTCTTC.

In regard to this clonotype: A much larger clone differs by one base, so this may be a read error. The chain has TRBV5-6 and TRBJ2-4, with a tentative D call TRBD2 (5 bases). CDR3 length: 15 amino acids. Germline assignment: CDR1 SGHDT and CDR2 YYEEEE. Trimming removed 9 bases from V and 13 bases from J, with 29 bases in between. In nucleotides, the CDR3 is TGTGCCATCCACATCGGGCTAGCAATCTACAATGAGCAGTACTTC. Translating gives CAIHIGLAIYNEQYF.

This clonotype was seen only a few times. The chain links TRBV7-9 to TRBJ1-2, with 7 bases fitting TRBD1. CDR1 and CDR2 (germline): SEHNR, FQNEAQ (reference sequence). Trimming cost V 0 bases and J 2 bases; bases outside gene matches: 6. This CDR3 spans 16 amino acids. The CDR3 loop reads CASSLAGDRRNYGYTF. As DNA, the CDR3 is TGTGCCAGCAGCTTAGCTGGGGACAGACGGAACTATGGCTACACCTTC.

At least ten counts were recorded for this clonotype. The chain combines TRBV7-2 with TRBJ1-5; D ambiguous. The CDR3 length is 14 residues. V dropped 5 bases and J dropped 2 bases, with 10 bases sitting between them. The germline V gene encodes CDR1 SGHTA and CDR2 FQGNSA. Here the CDR3 reads CASSAAGGNQPQHF. CDR3 bases: TGTGCCAGCAGCGCAGCAGGTGGCAATCAGCCCCAGCATTTT.

The chain uses TRBV10-3 and TRBJ1-5, with TRBD1 matching over 9 bases. The germline CDR1 and CDR2 sequences are ENHRY and SYGVKD. This CDR3 region has 15 residues. With 5 bases clipped from V and 6 bases from J, the junction kept 8 bases outside the gene matches. The CDR3 DNA reads TGTGCCATCAGTTACGACAGGGGGAGAAGTCAGCCCCAGCATTTT. Amino acids: CAISYDRGRSQPQHF.

This clonotype was counted only a few times. This chain uses TRBV28 with TRBJ2-7; no clear D. V was pared by 5 bases and J by 2 bases, with 13 bases between. The CDR3 sequence is 14 residues long. Per germline, CDR1 MDHEN and CDR2 SYDVKM. CDR3 sequence: CASSASGSTYEQYF. The CDR3 coding sequence is TGTGCCAGCAGTGCTTCCGGGTCCACCTACGAGCAGTACTTC.

The chain links TRBV29-1 to TRBJ2-5; D is possibly TRBD2 (5 bases). Germline-derived CDR1 and CDR2 are SQVTM and ANQGSEA. The CDR3 length is 13 residues. V lost 3 bases and J lost 5, with 13 bases in between. The CDR3, as DNA: TGCAGCGTTGACCGGAGGCTTGGTGAGACCCAGTACTTC. It is translated as CSVDRRLGETQYF.

The count of this clonotype is one. The chain carries TRBV20-1 and TRBJ1-6, with D perhaps matching TRBD1 (5 bases). The CDR3 has 14 amino acids. Trimming pared 3 bases from V and 8 bases from J, leaving 14 bases between. Per the germline V gene, CDR1 is DFQATT and CDR2 is SNEGSKA (reference sequence). CDR3 nucleotide sequence: TGCAGTGCTAGTCAGGGAAGAGGGGATTCACCCCTCCACTTT. The encoded protein is CSASQGRGDSPLHF.

The chain carries TRBV6-2 or TRBV6-3 and TRBJ2-1; 7 bases agree with TRBD1. This CDR3 comprises 12 residues. The V segment lost 2 bases and the J segment 13 bases; nucleotides outside the gene matches: 5. Per the germline V gene, CDR1 is MNHEY and CDR2 is SVGEGT. The chain's CDR3 is CASSYIQGVQFF. The CDR3 DNA sequence: TGTGCCAGCAGTTACATCCAGGGGGTACAGTTCTTC.

V gene TRBV4-3 combines with J gene TRBJ2-1, with D possibly matching TRBD2 (5 bases). CDR1 is LGHNA and CDR2 is YSLEER in the germline V gene. The CDR3 runs to 15 residues. Trimming pared 0 bases from V and 9 bases from J, leaving 15 bases between. The DNA of the CDR3 is TGCGCCAGCAGCCAAGATTTCGCCGGGGATGGTGAGCAGTTCTTC. Translation gives CASSQDFAGDGEQFF.

Concerning this clonotype: The junction departs from germline at one end; a sequencing error may be responsible. The chain couples TRBV6-5 to TRBJ1-2, with D hard to call. Germline V CDR1 and CDR2: MNHEY, SVGAGI. The CDR3 is 14 amino acids. The CDR3: CACSYGVSFYGYTF. As DNA, the CDR3 is TGTGCCTGCAGTTACGGGGTCAGTTTCTATGGCTACACCTTC.

This chain links TRBV28 with TRBJ2-5; TRBD1 matches 9 bases. Germline CDR1 MDHEN, CDR2 SYDVKM. The CDR3 totals 15 residues. V was pared by 5 bases and J by 5 bases, with 9 bases of the junction left unmatched. CDR3 nucleotide sequence: TGTGCCAGCAGTCCCTCGGGACAGGGCGCGGAGACCCAGTACTTC. Its protein product is CASSPSGQGAETQYF.

Ten or more counts support this clonotype. The rearrangement joins TRBV28 to TRBJ2-3, with 13 bases lining up with TRBD2. CDR1 and CDR2 from the germline V gene are MDHEN and SYDVKM. The CDR3 extends over 17 amino acids. After removal of 8 bases from V and 0 bases from J, the junction contained 8 bases not matched to a gene. DNA of the CDR3: TGTGCCAGCGAACTAGCGGGGGGGATCGTGAGCACAGATACGCAGTATTTT. The encoded protein is CASELAGGIVSTDTQYF.

This clonotype was recorded many times. The germline gene is not matched at one end of the junction; a read error may be the cause. The V and J genes are TRBV5-1 and TRBJ1-1; 7 bases match TRBD1. This CDR3 is 14 amino acids long. The germline V gene encodes CDR1 SGHRS and CDR2 YFSETQ. CDR3 protein: CASSPGQANTEAFF. The CDR3 nucleotides are TGTGCCAGCAGCCCCGGACAGGCGAACACTGAAGCTTTCTTT.

This sequence joins TRBV4-1 and TRBJ2-1, with 7 bases aligning to TRBD2. This CDR3 spans 15 amino acids. V trimming: 1 base; J trimming: 4 bases; junction bases outside the gene matches: 4. Germline CDR1 MGHRA, CDR2 YSYEKL. DNA of the CDR3: TGCGCCAGCAGCCAAGGGCGGGGGTTTTACAATGAGCAGTTCTTC. Translating it yields CASSQGRGFYNEQFF.

The chain joins TRBV12-3 or TRBV12-4 to TRBJ2-3, with unresolved D. V was pared by 3 bases and J by 8 bases, with 9 bases between. The CDR3 loop spans 12 amino acids. The CDR3 here is CASSFAGSTQYF. The DNA for the CDR3 is TGTGCCAGCAGTTTTGCCGGGTCTACGCAGTATTTT.

CDR3 coding DNA: TGTGCCAGCAGTTTATCCGGGAAGACAGCTATTAACTATGGCTACACCTTC. Translating it yields CASSLSGKTAINYGYTF. This rearrangement joins TRBV27 to TRBJ1-2; possibly TRBD1 for D (5 bases). The germline gives CDR1 MNHEY, CDR2 SMNVEV (reference sequence). The CDR3 has 17 amino acids. Trimming took off 0 bases at V and 1 base at J, with 15 bases between the two ends.

In this sample, this clonotype turned up a few times. The chain links TRBV6-5 to TRBJ2-3; either TRBD1 or TRBD2 may fit D (5 bases each). V lost 3 bases and J lost 3, with 16 bases in between. Germline-derived CDR1 and CDR2 are MNHEY and SVGAGI. This CDR3 is 16 amino acids long. The CDR3 coding sequence is TGTGCCAGCAGTTATGGGGACCCAGTAAGGACAGATACGCAGTATTTT. Amino acid sequence: CASSYGDPVRTDTQYF.

This clonotype was seen repeatedly, ten times or more. The chain employs TRBV7-2 and TRBJ1-6, with TRBD1 matching over 11 bases. Trimming removed 5 bases from V and 9 bases from J; junction bases left unmatched: 9. Germline loops: CDR1 SGHTA, CDR2 FQGNSA. The CDR3 sequence is 16 residues long. The CDR3 DNA reads as TGTGCCAGCAGCACCCGACGGACAGGGGGCAGTTCACCCCTCCACTTT. Protein sequence: CASSTRRTGGSSPLHF.

The CDR3 bases are TGTGCCACCAGCAGGGACAGGTCGAGGTGGGCCAATCAGCCCCAGCATTTT. The encoded protein is CATSRDRSRWANQPQHF. V usage is TRBV15 and J usage is TRBJ1-5; 7 bases line up with TRBD1. Germline V gene lookup returns CDR1 LNHNV and CDR2 YYDKDF (reference sequence). Trimming removed 3 bases from V and 3 bases from J; junction bases left unmatched: 11. The CDR3 covers 17 residues.